Listed below are T cell receptor beta chains from one sample, sequenced in a study of T cells after yellow fever vaccination. TCRdb reprocessed the 5' RACE reads via MiXCR and lists one record per CDR3 protein. In the table there are fewer than 350,000 distinct CDR3 sequences, around 4% of which are singletons. The sequencing used PBMCs, collected on the day of the yellow fever booster vaccination. The receptors stem from a man between 18 and 29 years old who received the YFV17D yellow fever vaccine. Both conserved end residues are part of each CDR3. Fields, in order: V gene, J gene, D gene, clone size, CDR3 protein, CDR3 DNA. A D gene is named only where the DNA matches it firmly. Not all rows give a size; the values are once, few, many and, for expanded clones, a class.

>TRBV20-1|TRBJ2-3|TRBD1|many
CSADPGGASDTQYF
TGCAGTGCCGATCCAGGGGGCGCGTCTGATACGCAGTATTTT
>TRBV4-1|TRBJ1-1|.|few
CASSQEGDSEAFF
TGCGCCAGCAGCCAAGAGGGGGATTCTGAAGCTTTCTTT
>TRBV24-1|TRBJ2-2|.|few
CATSGPTGELFF
TGTGCCACCAGTGGCCCGACCGGGGAGCTGTTTTTT
>TRBV6-6|TRBJ2-5|.|many
CASISQEETQYF
TGTGCCAGCATCTCCCAGGAGGAGACCCAGTACTTC
>TRBV6-5|TRBJ2-3|.|many
CASSYRGQTDTQYF
TGTGCCAGCAGTTACCGAGGACAGACAGATACGCAGTATTTT
>TRBV20-1|TRBJ1-1|TRBD1|many
CSATRQGKEAFF
TGCAGTGCGACCAGACAGGGAAAAGAAGCTTTCTTT
>TRBV5-1|TRBJ1-1|.|many
CASGPSGYGTEAFF
TGCGCCAGCGGTCCGTCCGGGTATGGCACTGAAGCTTTCTTT
>TRBV10-2|TRBJ2-7|.|many
CASSEGWDPPYEQYF
TGCGCCAGCAGTGAGGGGTGGGACCCCCCCTACGAGCAGTACTTC
>TRBV28|TRBJ2-2|.|few
CAFSRANTGELFF
TGTGCGTTCTCCCGGGCCAACACCGGGGAGCTGTTTTTT
>TRBV19|TRBJ2-4|.|.
CASSIGGTDIQYF
TGTGCCAGTAGTATTGGGGGGACGGACATTCAGTACTTC
>TRBV5-4|TRBJ2-2|.|.
CASSLSRGFPGELFF
TGTGCCAGCAGCTTGTCAAGGGGTTTCCCCGGGGAGCTGTTTTTT
>TRBV2|TRBJ2-5|.|few
CASKWETQYF
TGTGCCAGCAAGTGGGAGACCCAGTACTTC
>TRBV6-5|TRBJ1-4|.|few
CASSYISTNEKLFF
TGTGCCAGCAGCTACATCTCAACTAATGAAAAACTGTTTTTT
>TRBV6-5|TRBJ2-5|.|many
CASSRGGASGETQYF
TGTGCCAGCAGTAGGGGGGGGGCATCAGGAGAGACCCAGTACTTC
>TRBV7-6|TRBJ2-3|TRBD2|many
CASSQRAESGGSGTDTQYF
TGTGCCAGCAGCCAGCGAGCCGAAAGCGGGGGGAGTGGCACAGATACGCAGTATTTT
>TRBV6-5|TRBJ2-6|.|few
CASSPRNSGANVLTF
TGTGCCAGCAGTCCACGGAACTCTGGGGCCAACGTCCTGACTTTC
>TRBV6-5|TRBJ2-4|.|many
CASSSSGPNIQYF
TGTGCCAGCAGTTCCAGCGGGCCAAACATTCAGTACTTC
>TRBV15|TRBJ2-7|TRBD1|.
CATSLGQGSSYEQYF
TGTGCCACCAGCCTTGGACAGGGCAGCTCCTACGAGCAGTACTTC
>TRBV7-9|TRBJ1-4|.|few
CASSLAPGNEKLFF
TGTGCCAGCAGCTTAGCCCCAGGGAATGAAAAACTGTTTTTT
>TRBV5-1|TRBJ2-2|.|.
CASSTGMNSGELLF
TGCGCCAGCAGCACAGGAATGAACTCCGGGGAGCTGCTTTTT
>TRBV28|TRBJ1-1|.|many
CASSFGVGGMNTEAFF
TGTGCCAGCAGTTTTGGGGTAGGGGGGATGAACACTGAAGCTTTCTTT
>TRBV29-1|TRBJ2-7|.|many
CSGGVGGGYEQYF
TGCAGCGGGGGGGTCGGAGGGGGCTACGAGCAGTACTTC
>TRBV12-3/TRBV12-4|TRBJ1-1|.|many
CASSLLGGTAFF
TGTGCCAGTAGTTTACTAGGGGGAACAGCTTTCTTT
>TRBV19|TRBJ1-1|.|.
CASSMEGTDTEAFF
TGTGCCAGTAGTATGGAGGGGACCGACACTGAAGCTTTCTTT
>TRBV7-3|TRBJ2-6|.|many
CASSLRGPGANVLTF
TGTGCCAGCAGCTTAAGAGGACCTGGGGCCAACGTCCTGACTTTC
>TRBV6-5|TRBJ2-1|.|.
CASSYAEMYNEQFF
TGTGCCAGCAGTTACGCCGAGATGTACAATGAGCAGTTCTTC
>TRBV5-6|TRBJ1-2|.|many
CASSTSFGYTF
TGTGCCAGCAGCACCAGCTTTGGCTACACCTTC
>TRBV14|TRBJ1-1|.|few
CASSPRGLNTEAFF
TGTGCCAGCAGCCCACGGGGGCTAAACACTGAAGCTTTCTTT
>TRBV5-1|TRBJ2-5|TRBD2|many
CASVPGLAGQETQYF
TGCGCCAGCGTCCCTGGACTAGCGGGCCAAGAGACCCAGTACTTC
>TRBV19|TRBJ2-3|TRBD2|many
CASSKGSGGAFIDTQYF
TGTGCCAGTAGTAAGGGGAGCGGGGGGGCGTTCATCGATACGCAGTATTTT
>TRBV5-1|TRBJ2-7|TRBD1|many
CASRSGTGGSYEQYF
TGCGCCAGCAGGTCCGGGACAGGGGGCTCTTACGAGCAGTACTTC
>TRBV5-1|TRBJ1-6|TRBD1|many
CASSEGQGNSPLHF
TGCGCCAGCAGCGAGGGACAGGGAAATTCACCCCTCCACTTT
>TRBV2|TRBJ2-1|.|few
CASMPHNEQFF
TGTGCCAGCATGCCCCACAATGAGCAGTTCTTC
>TRBV5-1|TRBJ2-2|.|.
CASSLGSHTGELFF
TGCGCCAGCAGCTTGGGATCCCACACCGGGGAGCTGTTTTTT
>TRBV7-9|TRBJ2-7|TRBD1|many
CASSLGDSDYEQYF
TGTGCCAGCAGCTTAGGGGACAGCGACTACGAGCAGTACTTC
>TRBV20-1|TRBJ2-2|TRBD1|.
CSARDDWDRGTGELFF
TGCAGTGCTAGAGATGATTGGGACAGGGGTACCGGGGAGCTGTTTTTT
>TRBV28|TRBJ1-1|TRBD1|many
CASSFTTGDTEAFF
TGTGCCAGCAGTTTTACGACAGGGGACACTGAAGCTTTCTTT
>TRBV10-2|TRBJ2-7|.|.
CASSEGWGASYEQYF
TGCGCCAGCAGTGAAGGATGGGGGGCCTCCTACGAGCAGTACTTC
>TRBV6-1|TRBJ2-6|TRBD2|many
CASSPGGGSGANVLTF
TGTGCCAGCTCCCCTGGGGGGGGCTCTGGGGCCAACGTCCTGACTTTC
>TRBV20-1|TRBJ2-1|.|.
CSARLSSYNEQFF
TGCAGTGCTAGGTTGAGCTCCTACAATGAGCAGTTCTTC
>TRBV7-9|TRBJ2-1|.|many
CASSLVTEVQFF
TGTGCCAGCAGCTTAGTAACTGAAGTGCAGTTCTTC
>TRBV7-2|TRBJ2-3|.|once
CASSLLTADTQYF
TGTGCCAGCAGTTTGCTTACCGCAGATACGCAGTATTTT
>TRBV6-5|TRBJ2-7|.|many
CASSNGYEQYF
TGTGCCAGCAGTAATGGTTACGAGCAGTACTTC
>TRBV20-1|TRBJ2-5|TRBD2|many
CSASPPLRGERETQYF
TGCAGTGCTAGTCCACCCCTGCGGGGGGAGAGAGAGACCCAGTACTTC
>TRBV7-6|TRBJ1-1|.|many
CASGPAMNTEAFF
TGTGCCAGCGGACCAGCGATGAACACTGAAGCTTTCTTT
>TRBV4-1|TRBJ1-5|.|many
CASSQEGGSNQPQHF
TGCGCCAGCAGCCAAGAGGGGGGCAGCAATCAGCCCCAGCATTTT
>TRBV7-2|TRBJ2-5|.|many
CASSLVYGGETQYF
TGTGCCAGCAGCTTAGTATATGGGGGAGAGACCCAGTACTTC
>TRBV18|TRBJ1-5|TRBD1|few
CASSPDREFQPQHF
TGTGCCAGCTCCCCGGACAGGGAATTCCAGCCCCAGCATTTT
>TRBV30|TRBJ2-1|.|few
CAWSVLQAEQFF
TGTGCCTGGAGTGTTCTTCAGGCTGAGCAGTTCTTC
>TRBV7-2|TRBJ2-3|.|few
CASSGGTPTDTQYF
TGTGCCAGCAGCGGGGGGACACCCACAGATACGCAGTATTTT
>TRBV20-1|TRBJ2-3|TRBD2|many
CSDYLAGVTDTQYF
TGCAGTGATTACCTAGCGGGGGTGACAGATACGCAGTATTTT
>TRBV6-6|TRBJ1-6|.|many
CASSYWGSSPLHF
TGTGCCAGCAGTTACTGGGGTAGTTCACCCCTCCACTTT
>TRBV27|TRBJ1-5|.|many
CASGAGAQPQHF
TGTGCCAGCGGGGCGGGGGCCCAGCCCCAGCATTTT
>TRBV7-9|TRBJ2-2|.|many
CASSPEAGELFF
TGTGCCAGCAGCCCCGAGGCCGGGGAGCTGTTTTTT
>TRBV5-1|TRBJ2-1|.|many
CASSLSGALNEQFF
TGCGCCAGCAGCTTGTCGGGGGCTCTCAATGAGCAGTTCTTC
>TRBV7-2|TRBJ1-3|.|.
CASTAIGDTIYF
TGTGCCAGCACGGCCATCGGGGACACCATATATTTT
>TRBV6-6|TRBJ2-7|TRBD1|many
CASRQGAESSYEQYF
TGTGCCAGCAGACAGGGGGCTGAGTCCTCCTACGAGCAGTACTTC
>TRBV6-1|TRBJ2-4|.|many
CASSHTSQRGDIQYF
TGTGCCAGCAGCCATACCAGCCAAAGGGGTGACATTCAGTACTTC
>TRBV4-2|TRBJ2-4|.|.
CASSQDRQPPRQYF
TGTGCCAGCAGCCAAGATCGGCAACCGCCCAGGCAGTACTTC
>TRBV12-3/TRBV12-4|TRBJ2-1|.|few
CASSLAESPGPLRQFF
TGTGCCAGCAGTTTAGCGGAATCCCCGGGACCCTTGAGGCAGTTCTTC